The rows below give T cell receptor beta chains drawn from one sample of a study of blood T cell repertoires in COVID-19. The assay was immunoSEQ multiplex PCR, and TCRdb's table has in-frame clones only and misses some. Here the sample spans some 130,000 clones, about 81% being singletons. Sequencing used PBMCs or T cells enriched from blood (not recorded which). All receptors derive from a man in his forties with acute COVID-19. CDR3s include the opening cysteine and the closing phenylalanine or tryptophan. A D gene is named only where the DNA matches it firmly. Expanded clones get a size class; other rows say once, few or many, or leave the size out.

clone_size	d_call	cdr3_length	v_call	j_call	cdr3_nt	cdr3_aa
NA	NA	13	TRBV9	TRBJ1-2	TGTGCCAGCAGCTTTTCCGGGGAAACAGGCTACACCTTC	CASSFSGETGYTF
once	TRBD1	15	TRBV7-6	TRBJ2-4	TGTGCCAGCAGCCCCGGGACAGGGGGCGTCAACATTCAGTACTTC	CASSPGTGGVNIQYF
few	NA	13	TRBV5-4	TRBJ1-2	TGTGCCAGCAGCTTGGGTTTCCAGGATGGCTACACCTTC	CASSLGFQDGYTF
NA	TRBD2	15	TRBV7-3	TRBJ2-1	TGTGCCAGCGGCACTAGCGGGGGACTATACAATGAGCAGTTCTTC	CASGTSGGLYNEQFF
NA	TRBD1	14	TRBV6-1	TRBJ1-2	TGTGCCAGCAGTCCCGGGACAGTTAACTATGGCTACACCTTC	CASSPGTVNYGYTF
NA	NA	13	TRBV9	TRBJ1-1	TGTGCCAGCAGCGGACTTACAGGATCTGAAGCTTTCTTT	CASSGLTGSEAFF
NA	TRBD2	16	TRBV14	TRBJ2-1	TGTGCCAGCAGCAGGGGACTAGCGAAGGGGGACAATGAGCAGTTCTTC	CASSRGLAKGDNEQFF
NA	NA	14	TRBV3-1/TRBV3-2	TRBJ1-6	TGTGCCAGCAGCCAAGAGCGGGGGGACTCACCCCTCCACTTT	CASSQERGDSPLHF
NA	NA	15	TRBV3-1/TRBV3-2	TRBJ2-3	TGTGCCAGCAGCCCGAGCGGCGACCCGGGAGATACGCAGTATTTT	CASSPSGDPGDTQYF
NA	TRBD1	15	TRBV7-2	TRBJ2-2	TGTGCCAGCAGTTCGACAGGGGGCTCTGGCGGGGAGCTGTTTTTT	CASSSTGGSGGELFF
NA	TRBD1	16	TRBV6-1	TRBJ2-1	TGTGCCAGCAGTGACAAGGGGGCGGGCTCCTACAATGAGCAGTTCTTC	CASSDKGAGSYNEQFF
NA	TRBD1	16	TRBV4-2	TRBJ1-5	TGTGCCAGCAGCCAAGAGGGGCAGGGGGTAGATCAGCCCCAGCATTTT	CASSQEGQGVDQPQHF
NA	NA	14	TRBV9	TRBJ1-5	TGTGCCAGCAGCGTAGGTTCGGGGAGGCAGCCCCAGCATTTT	CASSVGSGRQPQHF
NA	NA	13	TRBV15	TRBJ1-5	TGTGCCACCAGCACTCAGAGCGGCCAGCCCCAGCATTTT	CATSTQSGQPQHF
NA	NA	13	TRBV10-3	TRBJ1-5	TGTGCCATCAGTGACGGTAGCAATCAGCCCCAGCATTTT	CAISDGSNQPQHF
NA	NA	14	TRBV19	TRBJ1-1	TGTGCCAGTATCCTGGGGGGGATTAACACTGAAGCTTTCTTT	CASILGGINTEAFF
NA	TRBD1	15	TRBV3-1/TRBV3-2	TRBJ1-2	TGTGCCAGCAGCCAAGATGCAGGGACAGGGTCTGACTACACCTTC	CASSQDAGTGSDYTF
once	TRBD1	16	TRBV11-3	TRBJ2-7	TGTGCCAGCAGCCTAGGGGGGACAGGGGGCGAATACGAGCAGTACTTC	CASSLGGTGGEYEQYF
NA	TRBD2	16	TRBV7-3	TRBJ2-3	TGTGCCAGCAGCCTAGGACTAGCGGGGGGAGCAGATACGCAGTATTTT	CASSLGLAGGADTQYF
once	TRBD2	15	TRBV19	TRBJ2-1	TGTGCCACTTCGGGGGGGCAGGGATCCTACAATGAGCAGTTCTTC	CATSGGQGSYNEQFF
NA	NA	13	TRBV9	TRBJ1-1	TGTGCCAGCAGCGTAGCCGGGGAAACTGAAGCTTTCTTT	CASSVAGETEAFF
NA	TRBD2	15	TRBV6-5	TRBJ2-3	TGTGCCAGCCGTCCACTGAGCGGGGCGGCAGATACGCAGTATTTT	CASRPLSGAADTQYF
few	TRBD1	14	TRBV10-3	TRBJ1-2	TGTGCCATCAGTAGTGACAGGGGATCCTATGGCTACACCTTC	CAISSDRGSYGYTF
NA	TRBD2	16	TRBV5-6	TRBJ2-3	TGTGCCAGCAGCGTTGGACGGGGGGGCCGGACAGATACGCAGTATTTT	CASSVGRGGRTDTQYF
few	TRBD1	14	TRBV7-9	TRBJ1-4	TGTGCCAGCAGCTTATTACAGGGGGTTGAAAAACTGTTTTTT	CASSLLQGVEKLFF
NA	NA	15	TRBV7-9	TRBJ2-1	TGTGCCAGCAGCTTAGGCCTAGCTCCCGGGAATGAGCAGTTCTTC	CASSLGLAPGNEQFF
few	NA	16	TRBV6-1	TRBJ1-2	TGTGCCAGCAGTGGGTGGACAGACAAACTTAACTATGGCTACACCTTC	CASSGWTDKLNYGYTF
NA	TRBD2	15	TRBV18	TRBJ2-5	TGTGCCAGCTCACCACTAGCGGGGGGCGAAGAGACCCAGTACTTC	CASSPLAGGEETQYF
NA	NA	15	TRBV7-2	TRBJ2-5	TGTGCCAGCAGCTCCTTAGCGGTAATCCAAGAGACCCAGTACTTC	CASSSLAVIQETQYF
NA	NA	12	TRBV30	TRBJ2-1	TGTGCCTGTAGAGGGGGGGGCAATGAGCAGTTCTTC	CACRGGGNEQFF
NA	TRBD1	15	TRBV27	TRBJ1-1	TGTGCCAGCAGCGCACAGGGGGCGGGGGGCACTGAAGCTTTCTTT	CASSAQGAGGTEAFF
NA	TRBD1	12	TRBV5-4	TRBJ2-7	TGTGCCAGCAGCTCGAACAGGGGAGAGCAGTACTTC	CASSSNRGEQYF
few	NA	13	TRBV27	TRBJ1-2	TGTGCCAGCACCCCGGGGGGGGGCTATGGCTACACCTTC	CASTPGGGYGYTF
few	NA	14	TRBV23-1	TRBJ2-5	TGCGCCAGCAGTCAACCCCGGTTAAGAGAGACCCAGTACTTC	CASSQPRLRETQYF
NA	TRBD2	16	TRBV6-2/TRBV6-3	TRBJ2-5	TGTGCCAGCAGTTACTCGAGCGGGGGGGCCAGGGAGACCCAGTACTTC	CASSYSSGGARETQYF
NA	NA	15	TRBV27	TRBJ1-1	TGTGCCAGCAGTAAAGGTGTTATAGGGGCGCGGGAAGCTTTCTTT	CASSKGVIGAREAFF
once	NA	14	TRBV5-1	TRBJ2-5	TGCGCCAGCAGCCGCGTCGGGTTCCAAGAGACCCAGTACTTC	CASSRVGFQETQYF